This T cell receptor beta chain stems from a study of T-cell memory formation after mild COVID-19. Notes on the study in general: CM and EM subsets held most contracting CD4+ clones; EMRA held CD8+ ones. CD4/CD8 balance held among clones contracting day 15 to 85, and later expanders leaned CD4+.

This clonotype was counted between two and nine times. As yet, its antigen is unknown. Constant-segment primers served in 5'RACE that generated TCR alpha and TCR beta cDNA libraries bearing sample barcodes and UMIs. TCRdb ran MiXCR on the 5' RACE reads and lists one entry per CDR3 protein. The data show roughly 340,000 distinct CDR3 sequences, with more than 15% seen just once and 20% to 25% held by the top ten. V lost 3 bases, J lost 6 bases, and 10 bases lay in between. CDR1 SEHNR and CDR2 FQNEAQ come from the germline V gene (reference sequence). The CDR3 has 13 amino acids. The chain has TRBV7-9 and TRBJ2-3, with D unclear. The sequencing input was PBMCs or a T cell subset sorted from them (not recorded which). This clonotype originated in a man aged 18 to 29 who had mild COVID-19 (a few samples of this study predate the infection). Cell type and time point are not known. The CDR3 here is CASSFIVGDTQYF. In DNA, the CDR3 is TGTGCCAGCAGCTTCATAGTCGGGGATACGCAGTATTTT.